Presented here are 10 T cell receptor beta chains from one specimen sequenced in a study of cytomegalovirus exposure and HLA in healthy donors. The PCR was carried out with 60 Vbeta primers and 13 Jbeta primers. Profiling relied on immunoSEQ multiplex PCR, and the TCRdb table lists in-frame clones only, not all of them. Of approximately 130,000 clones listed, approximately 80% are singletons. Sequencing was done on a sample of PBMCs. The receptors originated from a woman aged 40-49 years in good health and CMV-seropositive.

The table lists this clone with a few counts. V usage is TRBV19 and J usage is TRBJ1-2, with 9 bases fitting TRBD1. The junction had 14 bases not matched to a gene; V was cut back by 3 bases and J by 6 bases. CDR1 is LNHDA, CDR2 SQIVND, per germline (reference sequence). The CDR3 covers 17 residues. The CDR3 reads CASSMRGDRARRHGYTF. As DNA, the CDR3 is TGTGCCAGTAGTATGAGAGGGGACAGGGCAAGACGTCATGGCTACACCTTC.

The CDR3 sequence is CAWSVQGTKEAFF. CDR3 in DNA: TGTGCCTGGAGTGTACAGGGGACCAAGGAAGCTTTCTTT. The V call is TRBV30, the J call TRBJ1-1, with 7 bases that match TRBD1. After removal of 0 bases from V and 8 bases from J, the junction contained 6 bases not matched to a gene. The CDR3 covers 13 residues. In germline, CDR1 is GTSNPN, CDR2 SVGIG (reference sequence).

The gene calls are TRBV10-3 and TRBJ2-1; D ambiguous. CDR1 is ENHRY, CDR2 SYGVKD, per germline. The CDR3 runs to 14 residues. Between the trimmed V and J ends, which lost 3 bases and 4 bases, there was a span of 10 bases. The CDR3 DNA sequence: TGTGCCATCAGTGATTTAAACGAGTACAATGAGCAGTTCTTC. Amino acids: CAISDLNEYNEQFF.

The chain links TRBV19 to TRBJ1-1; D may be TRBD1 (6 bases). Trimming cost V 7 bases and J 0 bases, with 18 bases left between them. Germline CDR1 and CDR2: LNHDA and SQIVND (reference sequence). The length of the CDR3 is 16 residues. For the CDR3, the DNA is TGTGCCAGTACCTCCGGGGGGCAGGTTGTGAACACTGAAGCTTTCTTT. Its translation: CASTSGGQVVNTEAFF.

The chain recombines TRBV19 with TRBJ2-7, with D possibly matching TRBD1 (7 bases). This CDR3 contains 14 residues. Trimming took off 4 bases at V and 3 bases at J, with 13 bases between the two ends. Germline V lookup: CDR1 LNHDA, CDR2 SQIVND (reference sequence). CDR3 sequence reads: CASSRQGGSYEQYF. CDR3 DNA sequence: TGTGCCAGTAGTAGACAGGGAGGTAGCTACGAGCAGTACTTC.

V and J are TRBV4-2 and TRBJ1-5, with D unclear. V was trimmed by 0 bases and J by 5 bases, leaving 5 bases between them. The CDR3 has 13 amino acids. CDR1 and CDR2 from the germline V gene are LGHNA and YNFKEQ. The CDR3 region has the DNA TGTGCCAGCAGCCAAGATCGGGATCAGCCCCAGCATTTT. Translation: CASSQDRDQPQHF.

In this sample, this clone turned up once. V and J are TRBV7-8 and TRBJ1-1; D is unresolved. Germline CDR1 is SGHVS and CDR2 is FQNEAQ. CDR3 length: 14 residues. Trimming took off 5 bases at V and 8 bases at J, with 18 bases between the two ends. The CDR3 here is CASSASGRSTEAFF. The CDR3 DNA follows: TGTGCCAGCAGCGCCTCAGGCAGGTCAACGGAAGCTTTCTTT.

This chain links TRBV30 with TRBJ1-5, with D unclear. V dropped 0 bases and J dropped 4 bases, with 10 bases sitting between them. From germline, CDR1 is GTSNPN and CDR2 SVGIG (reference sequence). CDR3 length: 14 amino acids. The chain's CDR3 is CAWSVGQLNQPQHF. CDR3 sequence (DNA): TGTGCCTGGAGTGTTGGGCAGTTAAATCAGCCCCAGCATTTT.

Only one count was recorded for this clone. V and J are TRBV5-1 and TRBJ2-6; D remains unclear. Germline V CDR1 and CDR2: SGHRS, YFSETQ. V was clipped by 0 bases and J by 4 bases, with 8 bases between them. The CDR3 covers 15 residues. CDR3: CASSLGARGANVLTF. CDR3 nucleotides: TGCGCCAGCAGCTTGGGGGCTCGAGGGGCCAACGTCCTGACTTTC.

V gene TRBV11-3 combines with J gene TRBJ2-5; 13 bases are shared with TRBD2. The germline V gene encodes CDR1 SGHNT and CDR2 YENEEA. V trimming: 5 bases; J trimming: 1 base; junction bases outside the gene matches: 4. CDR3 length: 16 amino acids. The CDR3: CASSPGLAGVQETQYF. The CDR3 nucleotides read TGTGCCAGCAGCCCTGGACTAGCGGGAGTCCAAGAGACCCAGTACTTC. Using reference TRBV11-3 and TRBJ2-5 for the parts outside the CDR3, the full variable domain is EAGVVQSPRYKIIEKKQPVAFWCNPISGHNTLYWYLQNLGQGPELLIRYENEEAVDDSQLPKDRFSAERLKGVDSTLKIQPAELGDSAVYLCASSPGLAGVQETQYFGPGTRLLVL.